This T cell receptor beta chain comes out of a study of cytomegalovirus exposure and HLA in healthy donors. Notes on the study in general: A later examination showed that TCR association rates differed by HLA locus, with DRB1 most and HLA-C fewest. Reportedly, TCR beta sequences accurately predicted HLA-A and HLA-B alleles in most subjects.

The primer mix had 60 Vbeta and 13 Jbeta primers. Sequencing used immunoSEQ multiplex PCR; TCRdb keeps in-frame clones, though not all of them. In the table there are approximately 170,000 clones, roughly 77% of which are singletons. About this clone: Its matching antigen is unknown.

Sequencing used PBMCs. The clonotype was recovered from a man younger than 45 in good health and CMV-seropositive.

CDR3 nucleotide sequence: TGCAGCGTTATACTAGCGGGGCCATACGAGCAGTACTTC. Translated, it gives CSVILAGPYEQYF. The chain uses TRBV29-1 and TRBJ2-7; TRBD2 aligns across 10 bases. The CDR3 is 13 residues long. Trimming removed 5 bases from V and 4 bases from J; junction bases left unmatched: 5. Germline CDR1 is SQVTM and CDR2 is ANQGSEA.